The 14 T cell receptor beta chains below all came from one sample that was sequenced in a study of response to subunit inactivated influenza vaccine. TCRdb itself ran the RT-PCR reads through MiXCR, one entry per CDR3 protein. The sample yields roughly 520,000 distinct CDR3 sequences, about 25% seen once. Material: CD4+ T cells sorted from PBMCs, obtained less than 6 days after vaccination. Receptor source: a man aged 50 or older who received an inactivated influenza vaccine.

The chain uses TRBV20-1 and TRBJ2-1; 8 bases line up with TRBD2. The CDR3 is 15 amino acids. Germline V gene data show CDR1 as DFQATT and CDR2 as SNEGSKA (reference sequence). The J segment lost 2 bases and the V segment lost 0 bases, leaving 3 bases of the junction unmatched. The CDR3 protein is CSARDRLAPYNEQFF. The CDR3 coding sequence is TGCAGTGCTAGAGATCGACTAGCGCCCTACAATGAGCAGTTCTTC.

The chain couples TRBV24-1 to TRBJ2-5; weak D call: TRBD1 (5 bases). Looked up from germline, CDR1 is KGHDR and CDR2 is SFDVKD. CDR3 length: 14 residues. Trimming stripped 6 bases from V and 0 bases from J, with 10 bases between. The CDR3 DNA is TGTGCCACCAGTCCCAGGGCGTACCAAGAGACCCAGTACTTC. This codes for CATSPRAYQETQYF.

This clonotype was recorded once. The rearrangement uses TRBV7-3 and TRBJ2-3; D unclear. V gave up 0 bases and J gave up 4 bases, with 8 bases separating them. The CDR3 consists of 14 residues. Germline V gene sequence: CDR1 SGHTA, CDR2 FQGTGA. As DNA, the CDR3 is TGTGCCAGCAGCTTAACCTCCCCCCCAGATACGCAGTATTTT. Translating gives CASSLTSPPDTQYF.

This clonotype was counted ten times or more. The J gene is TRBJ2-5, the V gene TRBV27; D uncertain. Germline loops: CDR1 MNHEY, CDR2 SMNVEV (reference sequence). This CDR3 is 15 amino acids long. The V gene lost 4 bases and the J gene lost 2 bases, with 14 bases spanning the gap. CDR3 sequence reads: CASSSGLLLQETQYF. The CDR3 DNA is TGTGCCAGCAGTTCTGGTCTCCTCCTTCAAGAGACCCAGTACTTC.

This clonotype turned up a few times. The CDR3 bases are TGCGCCACCCGGGACAGCACGAACACCGGGGAGCTGTTTTTT. Translation: CATRDSTNTGELFF. The chain is built from TRBV5-1 and TRBJ2-2; the match to TRBD1 covers 7 bases. This CDR3 spans 14 amino acids. Germline trimming cut 9 bases from V and 0 bases from J; bases unmatched to any gene: 5. The V gene's germline CDR1 is SGHRS and CDR2 YFSETQ.

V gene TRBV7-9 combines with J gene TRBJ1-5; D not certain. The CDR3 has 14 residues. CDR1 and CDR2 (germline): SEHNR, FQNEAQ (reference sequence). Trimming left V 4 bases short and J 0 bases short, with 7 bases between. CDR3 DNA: TGTGCCAGCAGCTCGCGGGGTAGCAATCAGCCCCAGCATTTT. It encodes CASSSRGSNQPQHF.

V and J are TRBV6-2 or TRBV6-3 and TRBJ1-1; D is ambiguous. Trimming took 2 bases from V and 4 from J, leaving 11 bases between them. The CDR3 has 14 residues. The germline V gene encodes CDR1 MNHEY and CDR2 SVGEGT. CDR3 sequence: CASSYGKIRTEAFF. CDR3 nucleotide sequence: TGTGCCAGCAGTTACGGGAAAATCCGCACTGAAGCTTTCTTT.

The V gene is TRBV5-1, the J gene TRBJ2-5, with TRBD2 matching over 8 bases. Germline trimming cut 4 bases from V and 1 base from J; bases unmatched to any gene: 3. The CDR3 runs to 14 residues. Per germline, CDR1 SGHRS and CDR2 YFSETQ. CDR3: CASSIGTSQETQYF. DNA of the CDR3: TGCGCCAGCAGCATCGGGACTAGCCAAGAGACCCAGTACTTC. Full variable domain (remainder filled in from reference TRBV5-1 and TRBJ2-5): KAGVTQTPRYLIKTRGQQVTLSCSPISGHRSVSWYQQTPGQGLQFLFEYFSETQRNKGNFPGRFSGRQFSNSRSEMNVSTLELGDSALYLCASSIGTSQETQYFGPGTRLLVL.

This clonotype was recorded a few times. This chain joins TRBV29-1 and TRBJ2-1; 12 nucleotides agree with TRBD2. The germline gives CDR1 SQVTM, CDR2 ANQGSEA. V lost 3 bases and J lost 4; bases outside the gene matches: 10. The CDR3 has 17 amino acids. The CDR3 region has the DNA TGCAGCGTTGAGTTGCTAGCGGGAGGGCCAAGGTACAATGAGCAGTTCTTC. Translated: CSVELLAGGPRYNEQFF.

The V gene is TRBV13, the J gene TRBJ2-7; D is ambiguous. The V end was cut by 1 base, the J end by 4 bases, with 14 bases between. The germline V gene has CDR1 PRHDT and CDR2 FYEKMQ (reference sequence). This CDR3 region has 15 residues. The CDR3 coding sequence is TGTGCCAGCAGCTTAGCTGAGAAAGGCCTATACGAGCAGTACTTC. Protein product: CASSLAEKGLYEQYF.

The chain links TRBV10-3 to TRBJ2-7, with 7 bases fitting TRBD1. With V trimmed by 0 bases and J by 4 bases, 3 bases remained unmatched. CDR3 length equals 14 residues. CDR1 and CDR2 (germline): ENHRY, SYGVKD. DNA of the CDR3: TGTGCCATCAGTGAGTCGGACAGGAAGTACGAGCAGTACTTC. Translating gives CAISESDRKYEQYF.

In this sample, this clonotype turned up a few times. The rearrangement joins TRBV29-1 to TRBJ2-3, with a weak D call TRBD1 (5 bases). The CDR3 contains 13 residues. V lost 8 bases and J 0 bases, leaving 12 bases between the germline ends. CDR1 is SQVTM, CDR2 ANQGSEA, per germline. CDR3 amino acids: CSQRQSSTDTQYF. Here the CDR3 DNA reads TGCAGCCAGCGACAGTCTAGCACAGATACGCAGTATTTT.

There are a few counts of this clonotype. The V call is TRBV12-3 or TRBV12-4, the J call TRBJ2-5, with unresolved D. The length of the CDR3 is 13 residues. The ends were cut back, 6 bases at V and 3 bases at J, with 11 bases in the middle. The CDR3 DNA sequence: TGTGCCAGCAGCTCATACAGAAAAGAGACCCAGTACTTC. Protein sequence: CASSSYRKETQYF.

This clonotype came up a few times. The CDR3 loop is CASTLSQGGFGEQFF. The CDR3 DNA follows: TGTGCCAGCACCCTTAGTCAGGGGGGGTTCGGTGAGCAGTTCTTC. The rearrangement uses TRBV28 and TRBJ2-1; D possibly uses TRBD1 or TRBD2 (7 bases each). Germline CDR1 and CDR2: MDHEN and SYDVKM. Trimming shortened V by 7 bases and J by 9 bases, and 22 bases separated the two germline ends. This CDR3 spans 15 amino acids.